The clone carrying this TCR beta chain was counted a few times. This sample stems from a study of human T cells and chemical hapten exposure. Turning to the study itself: Patients, chiefly female, had alopecia areata, totalis or universalis.

In the study's own analysis: TCRs per sample had a median of around 100,000 and ranged from about 23,224 to 700,000. TCRdb called the RACE reads again in MiXCR, with one record for every CDR3 protein. The V and J calls, along with clone size, are taken from TCRdb and not from the paper's own processing. The sample holds tens of thousands of distinct CDR3 sequences, 10% seen once. Time point indicated: patch test 1, 2 weeks after DPC sensitization. The treatment here: therapeutic diphenylcyclopropenone sensitization with weekly scalp DPC. The sequence was obtained from a woman aged 45-65 years with alopecia areata. Some clones in this sample may be carry-over from other donors' samples. Sequencing used whole blood, obtained in connection with sensitization to the hapten diphenylcyclopropenone (DPC).

The CDR3 DNA sequence: TGTGCCAGCAGCTTAGAAGGGGGCGGACTAGCGGGAGGCCACAATGAGCAGTTCTTC. As protein: CASSLEGGGLAGGHNEQFF. The rearrangement joins TRBV7-8 to TRBJ2-1, with 14 bases lining up with TRBD2. This CDR3 is 19 amino acids long. Germline CDR1 is SGHVS and CDR2 is FQNEAQ. Germline trimming cut 1 base from V and 5 bases from J; bases unmatched to any gene: 10. The whole variable domain, filled in from reference TRBV7-8 and TRBJ2-1, reads GAGVSQSPRYKVAKRGQDVALRCDPISGHVSLFWYQQALGQGPEFLTYFQNEAQLDKSGLPSDRFFAERPEGSVSTLKIQRTQQEDSAVYLCASSLEGGGLAGGHNEQFFGPGTRLTVL.